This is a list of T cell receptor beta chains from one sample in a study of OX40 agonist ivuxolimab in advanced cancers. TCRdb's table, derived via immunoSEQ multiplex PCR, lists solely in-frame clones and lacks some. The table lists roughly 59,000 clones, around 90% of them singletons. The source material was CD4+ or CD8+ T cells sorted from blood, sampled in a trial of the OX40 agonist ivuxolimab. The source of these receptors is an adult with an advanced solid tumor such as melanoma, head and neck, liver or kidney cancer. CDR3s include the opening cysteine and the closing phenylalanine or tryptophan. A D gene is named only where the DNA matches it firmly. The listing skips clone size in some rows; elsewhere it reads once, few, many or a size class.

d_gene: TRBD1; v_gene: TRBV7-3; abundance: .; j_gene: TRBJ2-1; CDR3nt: TGTGCCAGCAGTCAGGGGGCCAACAATGAGCAGTTCTTC; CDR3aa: CASSQGANNEQFF
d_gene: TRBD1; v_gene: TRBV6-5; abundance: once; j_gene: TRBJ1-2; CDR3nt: TGTGCCAGCAGTTACAACAGGGGCATTTATGGCTACACCTTC; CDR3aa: CASSYNRGIYGYTF
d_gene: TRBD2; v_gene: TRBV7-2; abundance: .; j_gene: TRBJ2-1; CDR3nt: TGTGCCAGCAGCTTAGCGCTTTTGACTAGCGCGTTCGGTGAGCAGTTCTTC; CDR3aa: CASSLALLTSAFGEQFF
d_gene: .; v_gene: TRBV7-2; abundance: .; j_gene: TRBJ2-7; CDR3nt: TGTGCCAGCAGCGCCCGGGACCCCCGAACCTACGAGCAGTACTTC; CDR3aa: CASSARDPRTYEQYF
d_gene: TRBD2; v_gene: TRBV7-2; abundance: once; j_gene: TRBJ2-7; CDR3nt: TGTGCCAGCAGCGCCCAGCGGGATTACGAGCAGTACTTC; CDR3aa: CASSAQRDYEQYF
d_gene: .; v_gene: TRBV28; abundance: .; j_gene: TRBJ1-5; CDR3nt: TGTGCCACCACCCCGGGAAGCAATCAGCCCCAGCATTTT; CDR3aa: CATTPGSNQPQHF
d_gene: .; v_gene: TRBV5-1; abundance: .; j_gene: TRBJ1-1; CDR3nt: TGCGCCAGCAGCTTGGTCTCTCCTGACACTGAAGCTTTCTTT; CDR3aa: CASSLVSPDTEAFF
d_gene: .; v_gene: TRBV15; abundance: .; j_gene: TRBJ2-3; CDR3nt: TGTGCCACCAGCAGAGGGGGTAGCGGCACAGATACGCAGTATTTT; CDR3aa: CATSRGGSGTDTQYF
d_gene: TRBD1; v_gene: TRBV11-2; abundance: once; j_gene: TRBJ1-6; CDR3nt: TGTGCCAGCAGCCCGGACAGGGGAGGATCACCCCTCCACTTT; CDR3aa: CASSPDRGGSPLHF
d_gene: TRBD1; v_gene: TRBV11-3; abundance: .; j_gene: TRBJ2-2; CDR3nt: TGTGCCAGCAGCCCAGGATTGGACAGGGTATGGTCCGGGGAGCTGTTTTTT; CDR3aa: CASSPGLDRVWSGELFF
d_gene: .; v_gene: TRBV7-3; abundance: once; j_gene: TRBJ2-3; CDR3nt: TGTGCCAGCAGCTTTACCCTGAGGGGCGTAGGTGGGGCGGATACGCAGTATTTT; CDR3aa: CASSFTLRGVGGADTQYF
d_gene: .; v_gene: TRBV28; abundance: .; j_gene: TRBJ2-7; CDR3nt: TGTGCCAGCACCCACAGACCCTACGAGCAGTACTTC; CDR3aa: CASTHRPYEQYF
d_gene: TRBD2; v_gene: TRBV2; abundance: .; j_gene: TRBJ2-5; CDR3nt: TGTGCCAGCAGTGAATCGGGAGGGACCCAGTACTTC; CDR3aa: CASSESGGTQYF
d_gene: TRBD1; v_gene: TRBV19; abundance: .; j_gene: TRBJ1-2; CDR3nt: TGTGCCAGTAGTCCGGGGACAGGAGGATATGGCTACACCTTC; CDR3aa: CASSPGTGGYGYTF